This entry lists 16 T cell receptor beta chains sequenced from one sample in a study of T cell responses to AZD1222 COVID-19 vaccine. Generated by immunoSEQ multiplex PCR, the TCRdb table keeps only in-frame clones and is missing some. The sample yields some 52,000 clones, 87% seen once. Source: peripheral blood, taken 28 days after the second AZD1222 dose. These receptors all stem from an adult who received the AZD1222 COVID-19 vaccine.

Concerning this clone itself: Germline is not matched at one junction end, which may reflect a read error. V gene TRBV7-7 combines with J gene TRBJ2-1, with no clear D. CDR1 is SSHAT, CDR2 FNYEAQ, per germline (reference sequence). The CDR3 extends over 14 amino acids. CDR3 loop: CASSSSGSDNEQFF. CDR3 sequence (DNA): TGTGCTAGCAGCTCCTCCGGGTCGGACAATGAGCAGTTCTTC. The variable domain in full, completed from reference TRBV7-7 and TRBJ2-1, reads GAGVSQSPRYKVTKRGQDVTLRCDPISSHATLYWYQQALGQGPEFLTYFNYEAQPDKSGLPSDRFSAERPEGSISTLTIQRTEQRDSAMYRCASSSSGSDNEQFFGPGTRLTVL.

The chain joins TRBV19 to TRBJ1-1; weak D call: TRBD1 (5 bases). V lost 5 bases to trimming and J lost 5 bases, with 18 bases between them. Germline V CDR1 and CDR2: LNHDA, SQIVND (reference sequence). The CDR3 totals 15 residues. CDR3 in amino acids: CASSAPVGQRTEAFF. The CDR3 DNA reads TGTGCCAGTAGTGCGCCTGTGGGGCAGCGAACTGAAGCTTTCTTT.

V and J are TRBV28 and TRBJ2-3, with TRBD2 matching 8 bases. This CDR3 has 16 amino acids. Per germline, CDR1 MDHEN and CDR2 SYDVKM. V dropped 3 bases and J dropped 1; count of bases not matched to a gene: 6. DNA for the CDR3: TGTGCCAGCAGTTTTTGGATAGCGGGGCGCACAGATACGCAGTATTTT. It specifies CASSFWIAGRTDTQYF.

V usage is TRBV5-1 and J usage is TRBJ2-3; 9 nucleotides line up with TRBD1. J lost 4 bases, V lost 4 bases, and 7 bases had no gene match. The CDR3 totals 15 residues. CDR1 and CDR2 (germline): SGHRS, YFSETQ. DNA of the CDR3: TGCGCCAGCAGCATCATAAGGACAGGGGCAGATACGCAGTATTTT. The encoded protein is CASSIIRTGADTQYF.

The genes are TRBV24-1 and TRBJ1-2; a weak D match, TRBD1 (5 bases). The germline gives CDR1 KGHDR, CDR2 SFDVKD. Trimming pared 9 bases from V and 2 bases from J, leaving 15 bases between. The CDR3 spans 14 residues. The CDR3 sequence is CATAPGTLNYGYTF. The CDR3 DNA is TGTGCCACCGCCCCAGGGACCCTAAACTATGGCTACACCTTC.

The chain joins TRBV5-1 to TRBJ2-3; 13 positions agree with TRBD2. Per the germline V gene, CDR1 is SGHRS and CDR2 is YFSETQ. The CDR3 spans 15 residues. Trimming at V came to 4 bases and at J to 4 bases, leaving 3 bases not matched to a gene. CDR3 nucleotide sequence: TGCGCCAGCAGCCGAACTAGCGGGAGGGCAGATACGCAGTATTTT. It encodes CASSRTSGRADTQYF.

The chain is built from TRBV6-6 and TRBJ2-6, with TRBD1 identical over 10 bases. Trimming removed 6 bases from V and 6 bases from J; junction bases left unmatched: 5. The CDR3 is 15 amino acids. Germline CDR1 is MNHNY and CDR2 is SVGAGI (reference sequence). The CDR3 here is CASRRQGAEANVLTF. The CDR3, as DNA: TGTGCCAGCAGAAGACAGGGGGCGGAGGCCAACGTCCTGACTTTC.

This clone was detected once. J is TRBJ2-7 and V is TRBV10-3; D is possibly TRBD1 or TRBD2 (6 bases each). Germline V CDR1 and CDR2: ENHRY, SYGVKD. Trimming shortened V by 11 bases and J by 2 bases, and 13 bases separated the two germline ends. There are 12 residues in the CDR3. CDR3 DNA: TGTGCCGCCGGAGGGGGAACCTACGAGCAGTACTTC. Amino acids: CAAGGGTYEQYF.

V is TRBV29-1 and J is TRBJ1-2; weak D call: TRBD1 (5 bases). The CDR3 is 12 amino acids. V gave up 5 bases and J gave up 3 bases, with 10 bases separating them. Germline values: CDR1 SQVTM, CDR2 ANQGSEA. The CDR3 DNA reads TGCAGCGTTCAGGGCGGCGACTATGGCTACACCTTC. Its translation: CSVQGGDYGYTF.

The V and J genes are TRBV7-9 and TRBJ2-5, with D perhaps matching TRBD1 (6 bases). The germline gives CDR1 SEHNR, CDR2 FQNEAQ (reference sequence). The V end lost 5 bases, the J end lost 1 base, and 14 bases lay between the germline ends. The CDR3 extends over 15 amino acids. CDR3 sequence reads: CASSVTGTRQETQYF. Here the CDR3 DNA reads TGTGCCAGCAGCGTAACAGGGACACGCCAAGAGACCCAGTACTTC.

This sequence joins TRBV13 and TRBJ2-7, with TRBD2 identical over 9 bases. Germline V gives CDR1 PRHDT, CDR2 FYEKMQ (reference sequence). Losses at the gene ends were 1 base for V and 1 base for J; bases not matched to a gene: 5. The CDR3 totals 16 residues. CDR3 residues: CASSLVAAGGSYEQYF. The CDR3 DNA sequence: TGTGCCAGCAGCTTAGTGGCGGCGGGAGGGTCCTACGAGCAGTACTTC.

CDR3 nucleotides: TGTGCCAGCAGCCCGGCGTGGCGCGGGGAGACCCAGTACTTC. Translation: CASSPAWRGETQYF. The chain uses TRBV25-1 and TRBJ2-5; possibly TRBD2 for D (5 bases). Germline values: CDR1 MGHDK, CDR2 SYGVNS. V shed 6 bases and J shed 5 bases, with 16 bases lying between them. The CDR3 covers 14 residues.

In its sample, this clone is large. The J gene is TRBJ1-4, the V gene TRBV12-5; no reliable D call. This CDR3 comprises 13 residues. Germline values: CDR1 LGHNT, CDR2 FRNRAP. Trimming removed 6 bases from V and 8 bases from J, with 13 bases in between. The CDR3 sequence: CASGPRFREKLFF. The CDR3 nucleotides are TGTGCTAGTGGCCCGAGGTTTCGGGAAAAACTGTTTTTT. The whole variable domain, filled in from reference TRBV12-5 and TRBJ1-4, reads DARVTQTPRHKVTEMGQEVTMRCQPILGHNTVFWYRQTMMQGLELLAYFRNRAPLDDSGMPKDRFSAEMPDATLATLKIQPSEPRDSAVYFCASGPRFREKLFFGSGTQLSVL.

The rearrangement links TRBV6-5 to TRBJ1-2, with a possible D match to TRBD1 (5 bases). The ends were cut back, 5 bases at V and 4 bases at J, with 11 bases in the middle. The CDR3 spans 13 residues. From germline, CDR1 is MNHEY and CDR2 SVGAGI. Here the CDR3 reads CASSPTVGYGYTF. CDR3 bases: TGTGCCAGCAGTCCGACAGTTGGCTATGGCTACACCTTC.

The chain links TRBV7-9 to TRBJ2-7; 10 positions match TRBD1. The CDR3 is 17 amino acids. V shed 3 bases and J 5 bases; nucleotides not matched to a gene: 13. Per germline, CDR1 SEHNR and CDR2 FQNEAQ (reference sequence). The CDR3 nucleotides read TGTGCCAGCAGCTTCGTGGGGGGGACAGGGGTCCCGGACGAGCAGTACTTC. Amino acid sequence: CASSFVGGTGVPDEQYF.

The rearrangement links TRBV29-1 to TRBJ1-2, with a tentative D call TRBD1 (6 bases). This CDR3 region has 13 residues. The V gene lost 6 bases and the J gene lost 2 bases, with 13 bases spanning the gap. From germline, CDR1 is SQVTM and CDR2 ANQGSEA. The CDR3 bases are TGCAGCGTGGATGACAGGTCCAACTATGGCTACACCTTC. Translating it yields CSVDDRSNYGYTF.